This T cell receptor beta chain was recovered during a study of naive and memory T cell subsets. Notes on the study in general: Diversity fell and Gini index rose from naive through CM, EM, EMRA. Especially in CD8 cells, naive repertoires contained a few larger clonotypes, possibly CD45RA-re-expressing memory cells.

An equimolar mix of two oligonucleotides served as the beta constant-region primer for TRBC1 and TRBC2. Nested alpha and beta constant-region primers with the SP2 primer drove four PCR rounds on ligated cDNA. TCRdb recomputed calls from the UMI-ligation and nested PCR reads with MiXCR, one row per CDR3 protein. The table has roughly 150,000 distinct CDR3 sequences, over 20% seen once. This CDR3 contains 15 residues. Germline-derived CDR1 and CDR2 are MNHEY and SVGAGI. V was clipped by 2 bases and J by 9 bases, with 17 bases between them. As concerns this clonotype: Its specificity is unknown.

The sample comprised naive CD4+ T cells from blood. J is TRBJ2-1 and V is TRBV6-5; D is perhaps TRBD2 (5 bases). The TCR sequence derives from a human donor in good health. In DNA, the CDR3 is TGTGCCAGCAGTTACCCCACGTTAAGAGGGATTGAGCAGTTCTTC. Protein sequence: CASSYPTLRGIEQFF.